The 17 T cell receptor beta chains listed next were all sequenced from one sample in a study of T cell repertoires in cytomegalovirus infection. TCRdb fed the reads into MiXCR, producing one record per CDR3 protein. The sample holds about 700,000 distinct CDR3 sequences; around 30% are singletons and the top ten take 18%. No antigen has been assigned to these receptors. Sequencing used cultured PBMCs, obtained from culture after CMV antigen stimulation. The origin of the receptors is a human donor in good health (CMV status not recorded). Some clones in this sample may be carry-over from other donors' samples.

This clonotype was seen a few times. The chain uses TRBV7-9 and TRBJ2-3; no clear D. The CDR3 has 13 amino acids. V was pared by 5 bases and J by 6 bases, with 12 bases between. Germline V gene data show CDR1 as SEHNR and CDR2 as FQNEAQ (reference sequence). The CDR3 reads CASSQGPADTQYF. The DNA of the CDR3 is TGTGCCAGCAGCCAAGGACCCGCGGATACGCAGTATTTT.

This clonotype was found once. This chain joins TRBV19 and TRBJ1-4; 8 positions agree with TRBD1. CDR3 size: 15 residues. Trimming took 6 bases from V and 5 from J; bases not matched to a gene: 8. The germline CDR1 and CDR2 sequences are LNHDA and SQIVND (reference sequence). The CDR3 here is CASRPQGAGNEKLFF. CDR3 DNA: TGTGCCAGTAGACCCCAGGGGGCAGGGAATGAAAAACTGTTTTTT.

V usage is TRBV20-1 and J usage is TRBJ2-1; D might be TRBD1 (5 bases). V lost 6 bases and J lost 4, with 10 bases in between. CDR1 and CDR2 from the germline V gene are DFQATT and SNEGSKA (reference sequence). The CDR3 is made up of 12 amino acids. The CDR3 loop is CSAPDSYNEQFF. CDR3 nucleotides: TGCAGTGCCCCTGACAGTTACAATGAGCAGTTCTTC.

The V and J genes are TRBV7-6 and TRBJ1-2; 10 bases are a match to TRBD1. CDR3 size: 17 residues. Germline V gives CDR1 SGHVS, CDR2 FNYEAQ. V shed 3 bases and J 0 bases; nucleotides not matched to a gene: 7. The CDR3 nucleotides are TGTGCCAGCAGCTTGGGGACAGGGGCCGAAGCTAACTATGGCTACACCTTC. Its protein is CASSLGTGAEANYGYTF.

This CDR3 reads CASKYGGARNTIYF. CDR3 DNA: TGTGCCAGCAAGTACGGGGGGGCGAGAAACACCATATATTTT. The rearrangement links TRBV12-3 or TRBV12-4 to TRBJ1-3, with D maybe TRBD1 (6 bases). Trimming pared 7 bases from V and 5 bases from J, leaving 15 bases between. This CDR3 spans 14 amino acids.

The chain employs TRBV6-5 and TRBJ1-4, with D possibly being TRBD1 (5 bases). V was cut by 2 bases and J by 5 bases, with 9 bases left in between. The germline CDR1 and CDR2 sequences are MNHEY and SVGAGI. The CDR3 spans 14 residues. The CDR3 here is CASSYGGRNEKLFF. CDR3 sequence (DNA): TGTGCCAGCAGTTACGGGGGGAGAAATGAAAAACTGTTTTTT.

This clonotype was counted between two and nine times. V and J are TRBV7-2 and TRBJ2-5; no clear D. Per germline, CDR1 SGHTA and CDR2 FQGNSA. Trimming removed 4 bases at V and 2 bases at J, with 14 bases between. CDR3 length: 15 residues. Written as DNA, the CDR3 is TGTGCCAGCAGCTCCCCCAAGGCGGAGCAAGAGACCCAGTACTTC. Translation gives CASSSPKAEQETQYF.

The genes are TRBV12-3 or TRBV12-4 and TRBJ2-7, with 9 bases lining up with TRBD1. CDR3 length equals 14 residues. The V gene end was trimmed by 6 bases and the J gene end by 4 bases; junction bases not matched to a gene: 7. The DNA for the CDR3 is TGTGCCAGCAGCCCGTCCGGGACAGGGTACGAGCAGTACTTC. Translating it yields CASSPSGTGYEQYF.

V is TRBV9 and J is TRBJ2-7, with D possibly being TRBD1 or TRBD2 (5 bases each). CDR1 and CDR2 (germline): SGDLS, YYNGEE. Deletions cut 0 bases from V and 3 bases from J, with 16 bases between. The CDR3 has 16 residues. The DNA for the CDR3 is TGTGCCAGCAGCGTAGGGGCAGGGCGACGGGGCTACGAGCAGTACTTC. It encodes CASSVGAGRRGYEQYF.

The sample holds a few counts of this clonotype. CDR3 protein: CSASAPSRFNEQFF. CDR3 in DNA: TGCAGTGCTAGCGCCCCCTCACGGTTCAATGAGCAGTTCTTC. The rearrangement uses TRBV20-1 and TRBJ2-1, with D uncertain. The CDR3 is 14 amino acids. The V gene lost 3 bases and the J gene lost 6 bases, with 15 bases spanning the gap. The germline CDR1 and CDR2 sequences are DFQATT and SNEGSKA (reference sequence).

V and J are TRBV20-1 and TRBJ2-5, with D possibly TRBD2 on 5 matching bases. V gave up 2 bases and J gave up 2 bases, with 9 bases separating them. Germline values: CDR1 DFQATT, CDR2 SNEGSKA (reference sequence). The CDR3 sequence is 13 residues long. CDR3 bases: TGCAGTGCTAGATTCGGGGAACAAGAGACCCAGTACTTC. It yields the protein CSARFGEQETQYF.

CDR3 DNA: TGTGCCAGCAGTTTTCCCCCAGGCCTGAGGACCGGGGAGCTGTTTTTT. Encoded protein: CASSFPPGLRTGELFF. The chain uses TRBV12-3 or TRBV12-4 and TRBJ2-2, with D unresolved. Deletions cut 3 bases from V and 5 bases from J, with 16 bases between. The CDR3 contains 16 residues.

This chain uses TRBV5-4 with TRBJ2-1; D uncertain. The CDR3 has 16 residues. Germline CDR1 reads SGHNT; CDR2 reads YYREEE (reference sequence). V was shortened by 4 bases and J by 1 base, with 15 bases between the two germline ends. CDR3 protein: CASSSSWGRSYNEQFF. DNA for the CDR3: TGTGCCAGCAGCAGCTCGTGGGGTAGGTCCTACAATGAGCAGTTCTTC.

This chain connects TRBV12-3 or TRBV12-4 to TRBJ2-7, with TRBD1 matching 8 bases. The CDR3 runs to 14 residues. V gave up 5 bases and J gave up 3 bases; unmatched junction bases: 6. In DNA, the CDR3 is TGTGCCAGCAGTAATCCGGGACAGGACTACGAGCAGTACTTC. Amino acid sequence: CASSNPGQDYEQYF.

This rearrangement joins TRBV6-2 or TRBV6-3 to TRBJ2-3; TRBD2 aligns across 11 bases. Unmatched junction bases numbered 3, after V lost 6 bases and J lost 1 base. The CDR3 has 15 amino acids. Germline V gene lookup returns CDR1 MNHEY and CDR2 SVGEGT. The CDR3 sequence is CASRTGLAGTDTQYF. In DNA form, the CDR3 reads TGTGCCAGCAGGACGGGACTAGCGGGCACAGATACGCAGTATTTT.

The sample holds a few counts of this clonotype. The genes are TRBV7-2 and TRBJ2-1; tentative D call: TRBD2 (6 bases). Trimming took 8 bases from V and 2 from J, leaving 10 bases between them. CDR1 and CDR2 (germline): SGHTA, FQGNSA. This CDR3 is 13 amino acids long. CDR3 DNA: TGTGCCAGCGGACGCGGGGCCTACAATGAGCAGTTCTTC. Amino acids: CASGRGAYNEQFF.

This clonotype showed up just a few times. The J gene is TRBJ2-3, the V gene TRBV10-3; D gene uncertain. The V and J ends lost 7 bases and 1 base respectively, with 9 bases between them. This CDR3 is 13 amino acids long. Germline assignment: CDR1 ENHRY and CDR2 SYGVKD. This CDR3 is CAINAEGTDTQYF. In DNA form, the CDR3 reads TGTGCCATCAACGCGGAAGGCACAGATACGCAGTATTTT.